The 23 T cell receptor beta chains below all came from one sample that was sequenced in a study of T cells in Graves' hyperthyroidism and ophthalmopathy. Regions amplified from RNA transcripts were the TCR beta CDR3 regions. First-round RT-PCR targeting the TCR CDR3 was performed with the HTBI primer set. TCRdb fed the multiplex PCR reads into MiXCR, producing one record per CDR3 protein. The sample carries around 300,000 distinct CDR3 sequences, 11% to 15% recorded once. The material sequenced was blood. These receptors came from a woman under 40 with Graves' hyperthyroidism.

There are many counts of this clonotype. The J gene is TRBJ1-1, the V gene TRBV10-3; maybe TRBD1 (6 bases). This CDR3 has 14 amino acids. The V end lost 2 bases, the J end lost 2 bases, and 9 bases lay between the germline ends. Germline V gives CDR1 ENHRY, CDR2 SYGVKD. This chain's CDR3 is CAISEVRGNTEAFF. In nucleotides, the CDR3 is TGTGCCATCAGTGAGGTCAGGGGCAACACTGAAGCTTTCTTT.

This clonotype was seen many times. The chain uses TRBV2 and TRBJ2-5, with TRBD1 identical over 8 bases. The CDR3 runs to 17 residues. Germline CDR1 is SNHLY and CDR2 is FYNNEI. The V and J ends lost 4 bases and 5 bases, in that order; junction bases with no gene match: 15. The CDR3 loop reads CASSGTGGRSSGETQYF. The CDR3 DNA reads as TGTGCCAGCAGTGGAACAGGGGGTCGTAGCTCTGGGGAGACCCAGTACTTC.

The table lists this clonotype with a few counts. This chain joins TRBV24-1 and TRBJ2-2; D may be TRBD1 or TRBD2 (5 bases each). The CDR3 spans 16 residues. CDR1 KGHDR and CDR2 SFDVKD come from the germline V gene. Trimming removed 4 bases from V and 1 base from J, with 12 bases in between. CDR3: CATSDSGPRNTGELFF. CDR3 nucleotides: TGTGCCACCAGTGACTCGGGACCCAGGAACACCGGGGAGCTGTTTTTT.

This clonotype showed up just a few times. The V call is TRBV7-2, the J call TRBJ2-7, with D unclear. Germline CDR1 reads SGHTA; CDR2 reads FQGNSA. This CDR3 comprises 16 residues. Trimming removed 1 base from V and 4 bases from J, with 17 bases in between. The CDR3: CASSLGTGLSYYEQYF. The CDR3 coding sequence is TGTGCCAGCAGCTTAGGGACCGGGCTCTCTTATTACGAGCAGTACTTC.

Details on this clonotype: At one boundary the junction diverges from the germline segment, which might be a read error. The chain combines TRBV7-3 with TRBJ2-2; TRBD2 agrees at 11 bases. CDR1 is SGHTA, CDR2 FQGTGA, per germline. CDR3 length equals 16 residues. CDR3 residues: CASSLGTSGPTGGLFF. In DNA, the CDR3 is TGTGCCAGCAGCTTAGGGACTAGCGGTCCCACCGGGGGGCTGTTTTTT.

The chain has TRBV12-3 or TRBV12-4 and TRBJ1-3; D not certain. The CDR3 covers 15 residues. The V end was cut by 3 bases, the J end by 0 bases, with 9 bases between. In nucleotides, the CDR3 is TGTGCCAGCAGTTTTATTTCAGGCTCTGGAAACACCATATATTTT. Amino acids: CASSFISGSGNTIYF.

This clonotype was picked up a small number of times. V gene TRBV2 combines with J gene TRBJ2-2; D remains ambiguous. The CDR3 runs to 15 residues. The ends were cut back, 8 bases at V and 0 bases at J, with 13 bases in the middle. Germline loops: CDR1 SNHLY, CDR2 FYNNEI. The CDR3 loop reads CASRREATNTGELFF. The CDR3 DNA follows: TGTGCCAGCCGAAGGGAAGCCACGAACACCGGGGAGCTGTTTTTT.

This clonotype has ten or more counts. The rearrangement links TRBV6-2 or TRBV6-3 to TRBJ2-3, with D perhaps TRBD1 (5 bases). V gave up 2 bases and J gave up 2 bases, with 11 bases separating them. From germline, CDR1 is MNHEY and CDR2 SVGEGT. This CDR3 has 15 residues. Here the CDR3 DNA reads TGTGCCAGCAGTTACCCCCAAGGGGTCACAGATACGCAGTATTTT. This codes for CASSYPQGVTDTQYF.

This clonotype was seen more than once but under ten times. Its ends do not fully match the called genes, so a read error is possible. The chain's CDR3 is CASSLTGGNGKLFF. CDR3 nucleotides: TGTGCCAGCAGCTTGACAGGAGGGAATGGAAAACTGTTTTTT. This chain connects TRBV5-6 to TRBJ1-4; D possibly corresponds to TRBD1 (5 bases). CDR1 is SGHDT, CDR2 YYEEEE, per germline. The CDR3 extends over 14 amino acids.

The chain links TRBV28 to TRBJ2-7; 8 bases fit TRBD1. V lost 2 bases and J lost 3; bases outside the gene matches: 6. The germline V gene encodes CDR1 MDHEN and CDR2 SYDVKM. The CDR3 loop spans 15 amino acids. CDR3 amino acids: CASSLTGQAFYEQYF. For the CDR3, the DNA is TGTGCCAGCAGTTTAACGGGACAGGCCTTCTACGAGCAGTACTTC.

This clonotype occurred many times. The V call is TRBV28, the J call TRBJ2-7; D is perhaps TRBD2 (6 bases). The length of the CDR3 is 16 residues. Trimming took 5 bases from V and 3 from J, leaving 20 bases between them. Germline assignment: CDR1 MDHEN and CDR2 SYDVKM. CDR3 sequence reads: CASSEGGALAIYEQYF. The CDR3 DNA is TGTGCCAGCAGTGAAGGCGGCGCTCTAGCGATCTACGAGCAGTACTTC.

This clonotype was recorded many times. V is TRBV7-2 and J is TRBJ1-5; 7 nucleotides align to TRBD1. Germline V CDR1 and CDR2: SGHTA, FQGNSA. The CDR3 is 15 amino acids. V was clipped by 3 bases and J by 3 bases; unmatched bases: 5. In DNA, the CDR3 is TGTGCCAGCAGCTTCGACAGGGTGGACAATCAGCCCCAGCATTTT. This gives the protein CASSFDRVDNQPQHF.

Regarding this clonotype: Possible read error: a much larger clone is one base away. The chain carries TRBV6-5 and TRBJ1-4; D gene unclear. CDR3 size: 14 residues. Between the trimmed V and J ends, which lost 4 bases and 8 bases, there was a span of 14 bases. Germline CDR1 reads MNHEY; CDR2 reads SVGAGI. The CDR3 region has the DNA TGTGCCAGCAGTTCGGCCGGCGTGGGGGAAAAACTGTTTTTT. This encodes CASSSAGVGEKLFF.

This clonotype was found many times. The chain employs TRBV28 and TRBJ2-2; D call uncertain. Germline loops: CDR1 MDHEN, CDR2 SYDVKM. Deletions cut 3 bases from V and 1 base from J, with 9 bases between. CDR3 length: 15 amino acids. CDR3 loop: CASSFVALNTGELFF. The CDR3 DNA is TGTGCCAGCAGTTTTGTGGCGTTGAACACCGGGGAGCTGTTTTTT.

This clonotype was detected ten times or more. This chain joins TRBV12-3 or TRBV12-4 and TRBJ2-1; D call uncertain. This CDR3 has 14 residues. With 4 bases removed from V and 7 bases from J, the gap between germline ends came to 14 bases. This chain's CDR3 is CASSSSTRKNEQFF. The CDR3 nucleotides are TGTGCCAGCAGTTCCTCCACACGGAAAAATGAGCAGTTCTTC.

This clonotype was found a few times. The chain uses TRBV29-1 and TRBJ2-1; 7 nucleotides match TRBD1. This CDR3 is 13 amino acids long. With V trimmed by 5 bases and J by 4 bases, 5 bases remained unmatched. Germline CDR1 reads SQVTM; CDR2 reads ANQGSEA. CDR3 in amino acids: CSVPGQIYNEQFF. The CDR3 DNA reads TGCAGCGTTCCGGGACAGATATACAATGAGCAGTTCTTC.

The chain combines TRBV5-5 with TRBJ1-5; no clear D. V was shortened by 2 bases and J by 4 bases, with 13 bases between the two germline ends. CDR1 is SGHKS and CDR2 is YYEKEE in the germline V gene (reference sequence). The CDR3 totals 15 residues. The CDR3 DNA is TGTGCCAGCAGCTTTAATTTTGGTTCTAATCAGCCCCAGCATTTT. Its protein product is CASSFNFGSNQPQHF.

In this sample, this clonotype turned up many times. This sequence joins TRBV20-1 and TRBJ1-1; a weak D match, TRBD1 (5 bases). The V gene lost 8 bases and the J gene lost 4 bases, with 20 bases spanning the gap. This CDR3 is 14 amino acids long. Germline values: CDR1 DFQATT, CDR2 SNEGSKA (reference sequence). For the CDR3, the DNA is TGCAGTATCCGGGTGTTGGGGCAGATCACTGAAGCTTTCTTT. It specifies CSIRVLGQITEAFF.

The gene calls are TRBV19 and TRBJ1-1; 8 nucleotides align to TRBD1. The CDR3 totals 15 residues. After removal of 3 bases from V and 4 bases from J, the junction contained 7 bases not matched to a gene. Germline values: CDR1 LNHDA, CDR2 SQIVND (reference sequence). CDR3 region: CASSMGTGRGTEAFF. The DNA for the CDR3 is TGTGCCAGTAGTATGGGGACAGGTCGGGGCACTGAAGCTTTCTTT.

The chain is built from TRBV5-4 and TRBJ2-2, with TRBD1 as a possible D gene (5 bases). The V end lost 9 bases, the J end lost 7 bases, and 19 bases lay between the germline ends. CDR3 size: 14 residues. Germline CDR1 SGHNT, CDR2 YYREEE (reference sequence). The CDR3 coding sequence is TGTGCCACCGGCCGGCAGGGTGGTATCGGGGAGCTGTTTTTT. Protein: CATGRQGGIGELFF.

The V call is TRBV5-1, the J call TRBJ2-2; TRBD2 matches 14 bases. The V segment lost 0 bases and the J segment 6 bases; nucleotides outside the gene matches: 7. The CDR3 is made up of 18 amino acids. CDR1 is SGHRS, CDR2 YFSETQ, per germline. The CDR3 DNA reads TGCGCCAGCAGCTTGGCCCCCGGGACTAGCGGGAGATCCGGGGAGCTGTTTTTT. Its translation is CASSLAPGTSGRSGELFF.

This clonotype was counted many times. The chain recombines TRBV7-9 with TRBJ2-5; TRBD1 or TRBD2 may be the D gene (6 bases each). Germline V gene lookup returns CDR1 SEHNR and CDR2 FQNEAQ (reference sequence). This CDR3 has 15 residues. The V and J ends lost 1 base and 4 bases respectively, with 13 bases between them. The CDR3 DNA follows: TGTGCCAGCAGCTTAGTAGTCAGGGGAGGAGAGACCCAGTACTTC. Encoded protein: CASSLVVRGGETQYF.

This clonotype was picked up a small number of times. V gene TRBV6-6 combines with J gene TRBJ1-6, with a weak D call TRBD1 (6 bases). The CDR3 is 16 residues long. V lost 2 bases and J 6 bases, leaving 14 bases between the germline ends. CDR1 and CDR2 from the germline V gene are MNHNY and SVGAGI (reference sequence). Here the CDR3 reads CASSYKQGQANSPLHF. Written as DNA, the CDR3 is TGTGCCAGCAGTTACAAGCAGGGGCAGGCTAATTCACCCCTCCACTTT.